The 14 T cell receptor beta chains given below trace back to one sample, sequenced in a study of T-cell reconstitution after alpha-beta-depleted transplantation in children. The library targeted TCRbeta and was prepared with unique molecular identifiers. MiXCR was run by TCRdb on the PCR reads, yielding one entry per CDR3 protein. The sample has under 400,000 distinct CDR3 sequences; around 25% are singletons. Sample: PBMCs, mostly from graft donor cells, taken 180 days after TCRalphabeta/CD19-depleted stem cell transplant. These TCRs come from a male patient aged 10 to 17 who had a stem cell transplant for acute lymphoblastic leukemia, so the T cells may come from the graft donor.

This clonotype was picked up a small number of times. V and J are TRBV15 and TRBJ1-3, with TRBD1 matching over 7 bases. The CDR3 extends over 16 amino acids. With 4 bases clipped from V and 4 bases from J, the junction kept 10 bases outside the gene matches. From germline, CDR1 is LNHNV and CDR2 YYDKDF (reference sequence). The CDR3 coding sequence is TGTGCCACCAGCATCCCCCGACAGGGTGGCGGAAACACCATATATTTT. Protein: CATSIPRQGGGNTIYF.

The rearrangement uses TRBV6-7 and TRBJ2-1, with D perhaps matching TRBD2 (5 bases). TRBV6-7 is an open reading frame whose function is uncertain. The CDR3 loop spans 17 amino acids. V lost 4 bases to trimming and J lost 4 bases, with 20 bases between them. In DNA, the CDR3 is TGTGCCAGCAGTTTTGCCGGGTCGGAGGCCCCGTACAATGAGCAGTTCTTC. This translates into CASSFAGSEAPYNEQFF.

This chain uses TRBV2 with TRBJ1-5; D unclear. The CDR3 extends over 15 amino acids. The V end was cut by 4 bases, the J end by 7 bases, with 17 bases between. Per germline, CDR1 SNHLY and CDR2 FYNNEI. CDR3 sequence: CASSVERANNQPQHF. In nucleotides, the CDR3 is TGTGCCAGCAGTGTTGAGAGGGCGAATAACCAGCCCCAGCATTTT.

The chain uses TRBV20-1 and TRBJ2-7, with 8 positions matching TRBD1. CDR1 and CDR2 from the germline V gene are DFQATT and SNEGSKA (reference sequence). This CDR3 spans 12 amino acids. CDR3 bases: TGCAAGGCCGGGACAGGCTACTACGAGCAGTACTTC. Residues: CKAGTGYYEQYF.

This clonotype came up a few times. V and J are TRBV3-1 and TRBJ2-2; D is undetermined. V lost 0 bases to trimming and J lost 7 bases, with 6 bases between them. Germline V CDR1 and CDR2: LGHDT, YNNKEL (reference sequence). This CDR3 contains 13 residues. CDR3 in DNA: TGTGCCAGCAGCCAAGAAGTCAGCGGGGAGCTGTTTTTT. The encoded protein is CASSQEVSGELFF.

This clonotype was counted between two and nine times. This rearrangement joins TRBV20-1 to TRBJ2-1; the D is unclear. The V gene lost 0 bases and the J gene lost 6 bases, with 12 bases spanning the gap. The CDR3 extends over 14 amino acids. CDR1 is DFQATT and CDR2 is SNEGSKA in the germline V gene (reference sequence). The chain's CDR3 is CSARDLEQSNEQFF. Written as DNA, the CDR3 is TGCAGTGCTAGAGATTTGGAACAGAGCAATGAGCAGTTCTTC.

The rearrangement links TRBV21-1 to TRBJ2-7; the D segment call TRBD2 is taken from the table without a DNA check. TRBV21-1 is designated a pseudogene. The CDR3 consists of 16 residues. CDR3 DNA sequence: TGTGCCAGCAGCAACGACCGGGAGGGGGATCCCTACGAGCAGTACTTC. Translated: CASSNDREGDPYEQYF.

This clonotype was seen a few times. This chain uses TRBV5-6 with TRBJ2-1; TRBD2 matches at 14 bases. The CDR3 loop spans 17 amino acids. Germline assignment: CDR1 SGHDT and CDR2 YYEEEE. The V segment lost 0 bases and the J segment 7 bases; nucleotides outside the gene matches: 6. The CDR3 nucleotides read TGTGCCAGCAGCTTGGCCGGGACTAGCGGGAGACGGAATGAGCAGTTCTTC. It is translated as CASSLAGTSGRRNEQFF. Using reference TRBV5-6 and TRBJ2-1 for the parts outside the CDR3, the full variable domain is DAGVTQSPTHLIKTRGQQVTLRCSPKSGHDTVSWYQQALGQGPQFIFQYYEEEERQRGNFPDRFSGHQFPNYSSELNVNALLLGDSALYLCASSLAGTSGRRNEQFFGPGTRLTVL.

In DNA form, the CDR3 reads TGTGCCAGCAGTTCTACTAGCGGGAGGAGGGATACGCAGTATTTT. Encoded protein: CASSSTSGRRDTQYF. V is TRBV6-5 and J is TRBJ2-3; 12 bases map to TRBD2. The trim removed 4 bases at V and 6 bases at J, leaving 5 bases unmatched. CDR1 is MNHEY, CDR2 SVGAGI, per germline. The CDR3 sequence is 15 residues long.

The chain combines TRBV4-2 with TRBJ2-5, with TRBD2 as a possible D gene (5 bases). V lost 1 base and J lost 7, with 7 bases in between. The germline gives CDR1 LGHNA, CDR2 YNFKEQ. CDR3 size: 12 residues. The CDR3 nucleotides read TGTGCCAGCAGCCAAGTACGGGGGACCCAGTACTTC. As protein: CASSQVRGTQYF.

Comment on this clonotype: With a much larger clone just one base away, this may be a read error. The chain couples TRBV20-1 to TRBJ1-2; D unclear. The V and J ends lost 3 bases and 8 bases respectively, with 19 bases between them. Germline CDR1 is DFQATT and CDR2 is SNEGSKA (reference sequence). The CDR3 contains 14 residues. CDR3 bases: TGCAGTGCTAGTCTGTCTTCGGCGGCCGGAGGCTACACCTTC. This gives the protein CSASLSSAAGGYTF.

This clonotype has just a few counts. This chain joins TRBV3-1 and TRBJ1-5, with 11 bases that match TRBD1. This CDR3 region has 16 residues. With V trimmed by 0 bases and J by 8 bases, 6 bases remained unmatched. Germline assignment: CDR1 LGHDT and CDR2 YNNKEL (reference sequence). The DNA for the CDR3 is TGTGCCAGCAGCCAAGAGGAGGACAGGGGGCAGAAGCCCCAGCATTTT. It encodes CASSQEEDRGQKPQHF.

V gene TRBV10-2 combines with J gene TRBJ2-1; D is possibly TRBD1 (6 bases). The CDR3 is 14 residues long. Trimming pared 3 bases from V and 7 bases from J, leaving 13 bases between. Looked up from germline, CDR1 is WSHSY and CDR2 is SAAADI. The CDR3: CASSDGLRGNEQFF. DNA for the CDR3: TGCGCCAGCAGTGATGGGCTAAGGGGGAATGAGCAGTTCTTC.

This clonotype has more than one count but fewer than ten. The chain links TRBV29-1 to TRBJ2-3; 11 bases agree with TRBD2. This CDR3 spans 16 amino acids. J gave up 1 base and V 1 base, and 4 bases lay outside the gene matches. CDR1 is SQVTM, CDR2 ANQGSEA, per germline. The CDR3 region is CSVEGLGLAGTDTQYF. CDR3 nucleotide sequence: TGCAGCGTTGAAGGTCTGGGACTAGCGGGCACAGATACGCAGTATTTT.